Sequencing of this T cell receptor beta chain was carried out in a study of blood T cell repertoires in COVID-19. The overall study: Some COVID-19 samples were acute and others convalescent; all came from the United States, Italy and Spain. PBMCs, B-cell-depleted T cells, or T cells provided the cDNA or gDNA that made up the material.

The CDR3 length is 15 residues. Germline lookup yields CDR1 MNHEY and CDR2 SVGAGI. The V gene lost 2 bases and the J gene lost 1 base, with 11 bases spanning the gap. Followed longitudinally, the Seattle patients had been enrolled during active infection. Original processing notes: Using reference gene primer amplification, nucleated cell counts were estimated. The method was immunoSEQ multiplex PCR; TCRdb's version includes in-frame clones alone and lacks a portion of them. From that table come the V and J calls and clone size; the DNA was used to work out D and trimming. This table holds some 360,000 clones, approximately 89% found once. This clone was picked up a small number of times. Other DNA sequences from this sample encode an identical CDR3 as well.

Source material: peripheral blood. The rearrangement uses TRBV6-5 and TRBJ1-1; D is perhaps TRBD1 (5 bases). This TCR was recovered from an older woman with COVID-19, enrolled during active disease. The CDR3: CASSYHRGGNTEAFF. CDR3 nucleotide sequence: TGTGCCAGCAGTTACCATCGGGGGGGGAACACTGAAGCTTTCTTT.